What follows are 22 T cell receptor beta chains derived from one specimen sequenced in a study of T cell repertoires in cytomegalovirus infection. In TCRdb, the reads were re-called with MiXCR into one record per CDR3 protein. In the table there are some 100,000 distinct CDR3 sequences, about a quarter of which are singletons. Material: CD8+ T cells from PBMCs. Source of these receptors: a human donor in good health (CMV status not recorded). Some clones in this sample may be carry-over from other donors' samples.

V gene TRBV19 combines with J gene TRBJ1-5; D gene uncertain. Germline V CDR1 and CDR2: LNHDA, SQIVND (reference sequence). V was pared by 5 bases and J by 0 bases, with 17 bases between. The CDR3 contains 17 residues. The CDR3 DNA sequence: TGTGCCAGTAGTTCCGATTTGGACCTCCTTAGCAATCAGCCCCAGCATTTT. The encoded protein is CASSSDLDLLSNQPQHF.

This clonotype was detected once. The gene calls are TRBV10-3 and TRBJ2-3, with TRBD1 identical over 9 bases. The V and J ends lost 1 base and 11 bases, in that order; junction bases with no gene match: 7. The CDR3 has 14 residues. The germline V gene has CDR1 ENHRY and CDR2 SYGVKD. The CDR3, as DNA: TGTGCCATCAGTGAGTTAGCCGGGACAGGGAGGCAGTATTTT. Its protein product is CAISELAGTGRQYF.

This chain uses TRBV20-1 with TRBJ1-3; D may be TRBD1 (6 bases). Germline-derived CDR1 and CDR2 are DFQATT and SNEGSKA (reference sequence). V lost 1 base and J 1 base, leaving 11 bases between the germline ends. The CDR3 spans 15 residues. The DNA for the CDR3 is TGCAGTGCTAGAGTATGGACAGATTCTGGAAACACCATATATTTT. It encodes CSARVWTDSGNTIYF.

CDR3 region: CASSAARGGVLEAFF. The CDR3 DNA reads as TGTGCCAGCAGCGCTGCACGAGGAGGGGTACTTGAAGCTTTCTTT. The V gene is TRBV28, the J gene TRBJ1-1; D possibly corresponds to TRBD1 (5 bases). CDR1 MDHEN and CDR2 SYDVKM come from the germline V gene. Trimming left V 6 bases short and J 7 bases short, with 21 bases between. The CDR3 contains 15 residues. Filled out from reference TRBV28 and TRBJ1-1, the complete variable domain reads DVKVTQSSRYLVKRTGEKVFLECVQDMDHENMFWYRQDPGLGLRLIYFSYDVKMKEKGDIPEGYSVSREKKERFSLILESASTNQTSMYLCASSAARGGVLEAFFGQGTRLTVV.

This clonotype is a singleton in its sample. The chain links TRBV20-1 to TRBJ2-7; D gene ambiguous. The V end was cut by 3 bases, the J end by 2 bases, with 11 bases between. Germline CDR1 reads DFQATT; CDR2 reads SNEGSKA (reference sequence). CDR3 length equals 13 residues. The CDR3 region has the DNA TGCAGTGCTAGTCCGAGAGGACCCTACGAGCAGTACTTC. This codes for CSASPRGPYEQYF.

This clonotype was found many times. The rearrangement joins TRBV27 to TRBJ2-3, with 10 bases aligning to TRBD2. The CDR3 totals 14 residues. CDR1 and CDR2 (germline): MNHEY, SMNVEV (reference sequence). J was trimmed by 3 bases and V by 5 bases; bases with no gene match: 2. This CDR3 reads CASSSSGGTDTQYF. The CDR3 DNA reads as TGTGCCAGCAGTAGTAGCGGGGGGACAGATACGCAGTATTTT.

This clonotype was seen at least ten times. In nucleotides, the CDR3 is TGTGCCAGCAGCTTCGCTCTAGCGGGAGGGGGCACAGATACGCAGTATTTT. This codes for CASSFALAGGGTDTQYF. The chain recombines TRBV7-2 with TRBJ2-3; the match to TRBD2 covers 12 bases. Trimming took 3 bases from V and 1 from J; bases not matched to a gene: 5. CDR1 and CDR2 (germline): SGHTA, FQGNSA. The length of the CDR3 is 17 residues.

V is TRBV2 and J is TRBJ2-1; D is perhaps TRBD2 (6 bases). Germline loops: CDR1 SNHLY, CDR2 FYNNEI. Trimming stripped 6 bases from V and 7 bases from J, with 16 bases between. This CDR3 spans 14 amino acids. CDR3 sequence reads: CASRRRDFQNEQFF. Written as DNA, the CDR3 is TGTGCCAGCAGGAGGAGGGACTTCCAAAATGAGCAGTTCTTC.

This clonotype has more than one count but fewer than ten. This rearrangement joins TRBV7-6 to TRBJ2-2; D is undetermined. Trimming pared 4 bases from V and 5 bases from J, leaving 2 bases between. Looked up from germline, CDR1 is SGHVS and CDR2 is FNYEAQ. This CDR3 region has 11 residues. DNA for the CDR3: TGTGCCAGCAGCTGGACCGGGGAGCTGTTTTTT. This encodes CASSWTGELFF.

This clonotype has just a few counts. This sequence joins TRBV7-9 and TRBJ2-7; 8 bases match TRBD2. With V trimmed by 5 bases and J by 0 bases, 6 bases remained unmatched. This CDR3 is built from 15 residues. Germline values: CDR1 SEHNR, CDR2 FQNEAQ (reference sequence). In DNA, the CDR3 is TGTGCCAGCAGCGCCGGGGGGGACGGCTCCTACGAGCAGTACTTC. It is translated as CASSAGGDGSYEQYF.

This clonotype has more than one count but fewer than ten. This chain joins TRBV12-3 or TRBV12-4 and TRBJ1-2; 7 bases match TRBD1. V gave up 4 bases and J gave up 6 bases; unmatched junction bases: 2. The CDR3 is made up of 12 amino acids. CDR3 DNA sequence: TGTGCCAGCAGTTCGGGACAGCATGGCTACACCTTC. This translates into CASSSGQHGYTF.

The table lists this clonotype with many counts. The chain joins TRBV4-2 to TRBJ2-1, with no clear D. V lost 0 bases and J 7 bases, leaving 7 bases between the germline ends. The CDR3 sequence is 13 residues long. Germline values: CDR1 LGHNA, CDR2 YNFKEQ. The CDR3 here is CASSQDLKNEQFF. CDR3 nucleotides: TGTGCCAGCAGCCAAGATCTCAAGAATGAGCAGTTCTTC.

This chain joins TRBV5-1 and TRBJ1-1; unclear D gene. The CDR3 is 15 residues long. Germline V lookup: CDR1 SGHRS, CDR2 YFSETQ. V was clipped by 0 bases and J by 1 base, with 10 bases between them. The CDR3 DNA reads TGCGCCAGCAGCTTGGGCTTTCTCGGGAACACTGAAGCTTTCTTT. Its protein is CASSLGFLGNTEAFF.

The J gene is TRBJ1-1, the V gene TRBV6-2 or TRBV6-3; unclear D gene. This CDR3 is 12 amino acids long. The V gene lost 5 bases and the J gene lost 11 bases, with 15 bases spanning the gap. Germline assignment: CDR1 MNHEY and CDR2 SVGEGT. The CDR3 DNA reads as TGTGCCAGCAGTGATTTTCAAGGCCAGGCTTTCTTT. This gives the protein CASSDFQGQAFF.

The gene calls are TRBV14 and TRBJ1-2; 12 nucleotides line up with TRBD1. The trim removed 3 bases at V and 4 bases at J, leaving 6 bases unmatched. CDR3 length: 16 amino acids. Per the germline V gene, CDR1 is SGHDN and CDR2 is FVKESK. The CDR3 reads CASSHGGTGGTYGYTF. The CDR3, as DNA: TGTGCCAGCAGCCACGGTGGGACAGGGGGCACCTATGGCTACACCTTC.

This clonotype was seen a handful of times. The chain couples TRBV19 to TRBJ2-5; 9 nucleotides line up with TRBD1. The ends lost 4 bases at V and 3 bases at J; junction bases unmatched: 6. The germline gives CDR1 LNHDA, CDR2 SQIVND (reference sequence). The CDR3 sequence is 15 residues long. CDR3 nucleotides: TGTGCCAGTAGTACCCGGGACAGGGTCAAAGAGACCCAGTACTTC. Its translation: CASSTRDRVKETQYF.

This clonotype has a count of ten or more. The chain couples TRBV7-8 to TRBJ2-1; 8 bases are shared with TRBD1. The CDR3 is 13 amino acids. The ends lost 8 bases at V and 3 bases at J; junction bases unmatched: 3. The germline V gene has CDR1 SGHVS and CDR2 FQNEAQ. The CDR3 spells CASADRVYNEQFF. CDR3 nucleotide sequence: TGTGCCAGCGCGGACAGGGTCTACAATGAGCAGTTCTTC.

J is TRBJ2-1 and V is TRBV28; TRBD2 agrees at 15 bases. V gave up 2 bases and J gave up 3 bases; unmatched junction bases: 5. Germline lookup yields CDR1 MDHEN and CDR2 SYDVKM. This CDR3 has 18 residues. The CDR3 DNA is TGTGCCAGCAGTTTAGGACTAGCGGGGGGGGTCAACTACAATGAGCAGTTCTTC. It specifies CASSLGLAGGVNYNEQFF.

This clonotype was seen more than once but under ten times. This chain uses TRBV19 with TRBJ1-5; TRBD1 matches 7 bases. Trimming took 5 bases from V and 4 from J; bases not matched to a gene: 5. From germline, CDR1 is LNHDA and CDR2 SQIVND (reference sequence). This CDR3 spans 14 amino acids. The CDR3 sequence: CASSWGTENQPQHF. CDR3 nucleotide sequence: TGTGCCAGTAGTTGGGGGACAGAGAATCAGCCCCAGCATTTT.

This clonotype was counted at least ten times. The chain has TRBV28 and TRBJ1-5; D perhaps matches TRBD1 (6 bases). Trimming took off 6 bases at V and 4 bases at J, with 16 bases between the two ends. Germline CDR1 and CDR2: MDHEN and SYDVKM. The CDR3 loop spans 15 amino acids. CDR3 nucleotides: TGTGCCAGCAGGAGGGGGGGTGGACGAAATCAGCCCCAGCATTTT. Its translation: CASRRGGGRNQPQHF.

The DNA for the CDR3 is TGCGCCAGCAGCGATCCGGACAGCCAAGAGACCCAGTACTTC. Amino acids: CASSDPDSQETQYF. V gene TRBV5-1 combines with J gene TRBJ2-5; tentatively, D is TRBD1 (6 bases). The V gene lost 4 bases and the J gene lost 1 base, with 11 bases spanning the gap. Germline values: CDR1 SGHRS, CDR2 YFSETQ. This CDR3 is 14 amino acids long. The full variable domain, with the rest looked up from reference TRBV5-1 and TRBJ2-5, is KAGVTQTPRYLIKTRGQQVTLSCSPISGHRSVSWYQQTPGQGLQFLFEYFSETQRNKGNFPGRFSGRQFSNSRSEMNVSTLELGDSALYLCASSDPDSQETQYFGPGTRLLVL.

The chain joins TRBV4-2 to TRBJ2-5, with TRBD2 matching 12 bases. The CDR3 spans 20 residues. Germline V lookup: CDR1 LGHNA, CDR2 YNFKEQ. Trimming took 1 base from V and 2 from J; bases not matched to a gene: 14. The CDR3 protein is CASSQVSSGGVGGWQETQYF. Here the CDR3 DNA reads TGTGCCAGCAGCCAAGTTTCTAGCGGGGGGGTCGGGGGATGGCAAGAGACCCAGTACTTC.